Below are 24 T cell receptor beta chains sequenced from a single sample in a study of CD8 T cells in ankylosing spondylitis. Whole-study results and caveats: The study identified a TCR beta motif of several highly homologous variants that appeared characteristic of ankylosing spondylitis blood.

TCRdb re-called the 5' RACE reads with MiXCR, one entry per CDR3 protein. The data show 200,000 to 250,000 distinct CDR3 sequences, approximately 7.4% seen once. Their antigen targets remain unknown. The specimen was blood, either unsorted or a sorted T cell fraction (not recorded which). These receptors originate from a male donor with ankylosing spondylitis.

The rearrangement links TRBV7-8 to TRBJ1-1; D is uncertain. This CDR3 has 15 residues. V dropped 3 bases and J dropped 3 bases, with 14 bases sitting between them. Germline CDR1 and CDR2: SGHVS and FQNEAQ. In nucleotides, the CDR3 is TGTGCCAGCAGCTTCCATCTGGATGCGGACACTGAAGCTTTCTTT. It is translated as CASSFHLDADTEAFF.

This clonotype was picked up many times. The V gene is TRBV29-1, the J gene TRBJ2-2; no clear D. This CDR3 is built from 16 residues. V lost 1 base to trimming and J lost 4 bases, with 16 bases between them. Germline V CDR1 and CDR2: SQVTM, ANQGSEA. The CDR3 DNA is TGCAGCGTTGAAGGAGTAGGTATTCGAAGCACCGGGGAGCTGTTTTTT. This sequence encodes CSVEGVGIRSTGELFF.

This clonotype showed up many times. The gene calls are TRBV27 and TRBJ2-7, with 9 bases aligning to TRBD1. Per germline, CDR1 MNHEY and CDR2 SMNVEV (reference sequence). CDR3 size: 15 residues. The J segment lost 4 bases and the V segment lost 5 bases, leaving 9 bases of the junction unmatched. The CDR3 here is CASSQPWDRVYEQYF. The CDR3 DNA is TGTGCCAGCAGTCAGCCCTGGGACAGGGTGTACGAGCAGTACTTC.

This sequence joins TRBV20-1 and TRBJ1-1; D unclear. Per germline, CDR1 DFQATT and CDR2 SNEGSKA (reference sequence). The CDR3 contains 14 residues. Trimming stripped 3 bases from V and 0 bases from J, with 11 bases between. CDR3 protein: CSARVQLMNTEAFF. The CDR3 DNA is TGCAGTGCTAGGGTACAGCTAATGAACACTGAAGCTTTCTTT.

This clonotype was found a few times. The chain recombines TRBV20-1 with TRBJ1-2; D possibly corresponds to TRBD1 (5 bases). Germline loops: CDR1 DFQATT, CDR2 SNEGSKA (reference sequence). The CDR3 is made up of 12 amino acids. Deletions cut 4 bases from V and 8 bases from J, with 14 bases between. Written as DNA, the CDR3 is TGCAGTGCTATTTCGGACGGGGGAGGCTACACCTTC. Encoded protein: CSAISDGGGYTF.

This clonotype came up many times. CDR3 DNA: TGCAGCGTTGAAGACACAGGGGGTGGTTCCTACAATGAGCAGTTCTTC. Encoded protein: CSVEDTGGGSYNEQFF. V usage is TRBV29-1 and J usage is TRBJ2-1; 8 nucleotides match TRBD1. This CDR3 is 16 amino acids long. Per the germline V gene, CDR1 is SQVTM and CDR2 is ANQGSEA. With V trimmed by 0 bases and J by 1 base, 5 bases remained unmatched.

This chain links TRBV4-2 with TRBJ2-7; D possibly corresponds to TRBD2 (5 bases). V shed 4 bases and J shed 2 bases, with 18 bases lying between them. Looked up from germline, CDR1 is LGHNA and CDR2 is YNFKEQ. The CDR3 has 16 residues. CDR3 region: CASSLSGAGRTYEQYF. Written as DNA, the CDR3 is TGTGCCAGCAGCCTCTCGGGTGCGGGTCGGACCTACGAGCAGTACTTC.

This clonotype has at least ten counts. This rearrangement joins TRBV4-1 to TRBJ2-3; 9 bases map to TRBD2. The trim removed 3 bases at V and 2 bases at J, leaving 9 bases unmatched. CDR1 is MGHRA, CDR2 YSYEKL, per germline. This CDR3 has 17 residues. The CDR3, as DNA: TGCGCCAGCAGCCATAGACTAGCGGCCTTTGCCACAGATACGCAGTATTTT. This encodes CASSHRLAAFATDTQYF.

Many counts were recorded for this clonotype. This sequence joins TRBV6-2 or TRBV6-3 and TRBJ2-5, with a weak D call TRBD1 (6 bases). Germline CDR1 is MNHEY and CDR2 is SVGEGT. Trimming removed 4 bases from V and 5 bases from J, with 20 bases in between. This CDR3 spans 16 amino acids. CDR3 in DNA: TGTGCCAGCAGTTCGGGCAGGGGAGTAGATTGGGAGACCCAGTACTTC. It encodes CASSSGRGVDWETQYF.

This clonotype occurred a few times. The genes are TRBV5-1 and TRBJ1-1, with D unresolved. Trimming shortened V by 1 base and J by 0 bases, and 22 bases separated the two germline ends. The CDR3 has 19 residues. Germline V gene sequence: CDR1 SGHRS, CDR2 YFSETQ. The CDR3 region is CASSLITDPERSMNTEAFF. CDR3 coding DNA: TGCGCCAGCAGCTTGATTACGGACCCAGAGAGGTCAATGAACACTGAAGCTTTCTTT.

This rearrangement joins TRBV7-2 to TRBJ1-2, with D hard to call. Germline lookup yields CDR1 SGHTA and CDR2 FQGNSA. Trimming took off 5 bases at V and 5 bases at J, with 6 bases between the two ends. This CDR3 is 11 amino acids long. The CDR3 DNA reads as TGTGCCAGCAGCGATCAGTATGGCTACACCTTC. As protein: CASSDQYGYTF.

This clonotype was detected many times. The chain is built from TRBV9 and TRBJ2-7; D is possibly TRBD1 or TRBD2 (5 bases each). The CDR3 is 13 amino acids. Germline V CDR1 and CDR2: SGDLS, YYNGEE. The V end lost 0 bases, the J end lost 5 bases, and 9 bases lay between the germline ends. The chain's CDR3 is CASSVDRGDEQYF. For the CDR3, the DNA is TGTGCCAGCAGCGTAGATAGAGGGGACGAGCAGTACTTC. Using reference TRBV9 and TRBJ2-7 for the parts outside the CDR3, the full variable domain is DSGVTQTPKHLITATGQRVTLRCSPRSGDLSVYWYQQSLDQGLQFLIQYYNGEERAKGNILERFSAQQFPDLHSELNLSSLELGDSALYFCASSVDRGDEQYFGPGTRLTVT.

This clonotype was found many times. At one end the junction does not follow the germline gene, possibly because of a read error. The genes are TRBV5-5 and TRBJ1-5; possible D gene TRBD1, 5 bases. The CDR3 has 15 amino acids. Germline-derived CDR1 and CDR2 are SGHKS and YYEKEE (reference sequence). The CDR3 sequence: CASSLGRGSNQPQHF. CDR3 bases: TGTGCCAGCAGTTTGGGTCGGGGGAGCAATCAGCCCCAGCATTTT.

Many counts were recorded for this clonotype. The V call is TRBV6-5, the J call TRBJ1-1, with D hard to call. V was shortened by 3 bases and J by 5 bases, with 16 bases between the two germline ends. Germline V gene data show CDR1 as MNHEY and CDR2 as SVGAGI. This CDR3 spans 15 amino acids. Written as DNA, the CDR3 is TGTGCCAGCAGTTATGGCCCCCAGTTTAGGACTGAAGCTTTCTTT. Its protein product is CASSYGPQFRTEAFF.

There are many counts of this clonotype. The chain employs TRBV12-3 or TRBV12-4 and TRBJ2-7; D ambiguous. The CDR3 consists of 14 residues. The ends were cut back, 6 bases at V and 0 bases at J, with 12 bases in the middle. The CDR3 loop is CASRPSLFSYEQYF. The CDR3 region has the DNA TGTGCCAGCAGACCCTCCTTATTCTCCTACGAGCAGTACTTC.

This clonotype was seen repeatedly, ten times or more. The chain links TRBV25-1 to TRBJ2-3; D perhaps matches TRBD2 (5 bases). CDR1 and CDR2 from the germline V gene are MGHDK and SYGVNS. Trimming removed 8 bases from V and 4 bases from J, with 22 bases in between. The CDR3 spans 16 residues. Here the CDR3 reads CASSGLGSSPSDTQYF. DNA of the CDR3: TGTGCCAGCTCTGGACTTGGATCCTCTCCGTCAGATACGCAGTATTTT.

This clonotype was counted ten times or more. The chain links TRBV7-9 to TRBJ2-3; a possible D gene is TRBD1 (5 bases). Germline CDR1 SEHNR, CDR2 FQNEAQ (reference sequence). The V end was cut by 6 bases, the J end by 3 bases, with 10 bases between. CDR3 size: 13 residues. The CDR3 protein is CASRLPGTDTQYF. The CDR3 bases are TGTGCCAGCAGGCTCCCAGGGACAGATACGCAGTATTTT.

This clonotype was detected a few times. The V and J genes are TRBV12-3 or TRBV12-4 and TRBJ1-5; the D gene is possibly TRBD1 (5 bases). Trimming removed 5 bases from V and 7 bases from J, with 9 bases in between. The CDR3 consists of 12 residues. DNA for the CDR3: TGTGCCAGCAGTCGCCAGGGACAGCCCCAGCATTTT. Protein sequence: CASSRQGQPQHF.

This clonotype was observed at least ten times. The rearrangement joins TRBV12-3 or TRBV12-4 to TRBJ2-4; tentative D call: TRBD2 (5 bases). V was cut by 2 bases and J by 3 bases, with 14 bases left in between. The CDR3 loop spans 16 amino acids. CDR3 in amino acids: CASSLSRERVKNIQYF. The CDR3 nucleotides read TGTGCCAGCAGTTTATCGAGGGAGAGGGTCAAAAACATTCAGTACTTC.

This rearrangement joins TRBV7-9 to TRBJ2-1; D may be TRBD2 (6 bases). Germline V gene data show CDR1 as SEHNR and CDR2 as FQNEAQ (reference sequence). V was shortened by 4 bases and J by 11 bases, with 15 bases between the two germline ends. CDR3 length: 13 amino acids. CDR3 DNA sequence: TGTGCCAGCAGCTCAATAGCGGCCCCAAAGCAGTTCTTC. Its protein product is CASSSIAAPKQFF.

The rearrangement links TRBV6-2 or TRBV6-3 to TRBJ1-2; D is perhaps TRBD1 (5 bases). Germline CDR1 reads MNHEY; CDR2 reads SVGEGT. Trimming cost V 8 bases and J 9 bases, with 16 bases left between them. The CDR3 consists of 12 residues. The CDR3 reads CASFSVRGSYTF. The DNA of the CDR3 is TGTGCCAGCTTTTCAGTAAGGGGCAGCTACACCTTC.

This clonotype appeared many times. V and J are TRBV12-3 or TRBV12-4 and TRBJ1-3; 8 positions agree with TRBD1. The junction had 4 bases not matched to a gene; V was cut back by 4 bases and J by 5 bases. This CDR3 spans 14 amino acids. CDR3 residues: CASSSGGSRNTIYF. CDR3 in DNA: TGTGCCAGCAGTTCAGGGGGCTCGCGAAACACCATATATTTT.

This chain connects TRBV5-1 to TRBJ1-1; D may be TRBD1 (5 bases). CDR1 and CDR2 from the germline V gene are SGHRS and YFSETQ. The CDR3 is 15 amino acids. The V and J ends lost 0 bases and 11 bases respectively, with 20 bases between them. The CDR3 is CASSLGWKGMAVAFF. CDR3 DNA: TGCGCCAGCAGCTTGGGTTGGAAGGGGATGGCGGTGGCTTTCTTT.

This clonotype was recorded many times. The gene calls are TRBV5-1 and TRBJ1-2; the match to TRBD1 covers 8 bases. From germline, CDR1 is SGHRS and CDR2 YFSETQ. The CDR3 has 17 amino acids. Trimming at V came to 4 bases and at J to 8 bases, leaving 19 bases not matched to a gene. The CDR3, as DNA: TGCGCCAGCAGCCCTGGACAGGGAGTCCTTATCGAGAGGGGCTACACCTTC. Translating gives CASSPGQGVLIERGYTF. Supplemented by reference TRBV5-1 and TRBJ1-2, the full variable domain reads KAGVTQTPRYLIKTRGQQVTLSCSPISGHRSVSWYQQTPGQGLQFLFEYFSETQRNKGNFPGRFSGRQFSNSRSEMNVSTLELGDSALYLCASSPGQGVLIERGYTFGSGTRLTVV.